This is a list of T cell receptor beta chains from one sample in a study of OX40 agonist ivuxolimab in advanced cancers. Clones were sequenced by immunoSEQ multiplex PCR, and TCRdb holds only the in-frame ones, with some missing. This sample carries tens of thousands of clones, about nine tenths of them seen once, and the ten largest clones take around 0.26%. The sample was CD4+ or CD8+ T cells sorted from blood, taken in a trial of the OX40 agonist ivuxolimab. These receptors were obtained from an adult with an advanced solid tumor such as melanoma, head and neck, liver or kidney cancer. Each CDR3 is given with its conserved first and last residue. A D gene is named only where the DNA matches it firmly. Part of the rows lack a size; the others show once, few, many or a class for expanded clones.

TRBD2	-	TRBV2	TRBJ2-1	TGTGCCAGCAGTGAAAGACCTAGCGGGAGGGCCGTGGGAGAGCAGTTCTTC	CASSERPSGRAVGEQFF
TRBD1	-	TRBV7-2	TRBJ2-7	TGTGCCAGCAGCTTAGCAGGACAGGGGGCTGTCGAGCAGTACTTC	CASSLAGQGAVEQYF
-	-	TRBV27	TRBJ1-5	TGTGCCAGCAGTTTAGGGGGTAGTGGTCAGCCCCAGCATTTT	CASSLGGSGQPQHF
-	-	TRBV27	TRBJ2-7	TGTGCCAGCAGTTTATTAGTCTACGAGCAGTACTTC	CASSLLVYEQYF
-	-	TRBV11-2	TRBJ1-4	TGTGCCAGCAGCCCCTCCTCAGTCGGGGAACTGTTTTTT	CASSPSSVGELFF
TRBD2	-	TRBV9	TRBJ2-2	TGTGCCAGCAGCCTTAGCGGGACCGGGGAGCTGTTTTTT	CASSLSGTGELFF
-	-	TRBV19	TRBJ2-7	TGTGCCACCGGACGGAGAAGCGGCGGTTCCTACGAGCAGTACTTC	CATGRRSGGSYEQYF
-	few	TRBV6-5	TRBJ2-7	TGTGCCAGCAGCAGGAGCTCCTACGAGCAGTACTTC	CASSRSSYEQYF
-	once	TRBV6-1	TRBJ1-2	TGTGCCAGCAGTGAAAGGCAGGGAAGAGGAGGCTACACCTTC	CASSERQGRGGYTF
TRBD1	-	TRBV19	TRBJ1-5	TGTGCCAGTAGTATGGGCAGGGGGTTCAATCAGCCCCAGCATTTT	CASSMGRGFNQPQHF
-	-	TRBV5-1	TRBJ1-4	TGCGCCAGCAGGCGACAAGCAACTAATGAAAAACTGTTTTTT	CASRRQATNEKLFF
TRBD1	-	TRBV7-9	TRBJ2-5	TGTGCCAGCAGCCCTACCGAAGGGACAGAGCAGACCCAGTACTTC	CASSPTEGTEQTQYF
TRBD1	-	TRBV2	TRBJ2-5	TGTGCCAGCACGGGACAGCCCCAAGAGACCCAGTACTTC	CASTGQPQETQYF
-	-	TRBV27	TRBJ2-7	TGTGCCAGCAGTTCCCATACAGGTTACGAGCAGTACTTC	CASSSHTGYEQYF
-	few	TRBV28	TRBJ1-1	TGTGCCAGCAGCCCGAATGGGGGGGCGATGTTGGACACTGAAGCTTTCTTT	CASSPNGGAMLDTEAFF
-	-	TRBV28	TRBJ2-7	TGTGCCAGCAGCCGGGGCGGGACCAGAATCTACGAGCAGTACTTC	CASSRGGTRIYEQYF
-	few	TRBV5-1	TRBJ1-3	TGCGCCAGCAGCAAGACAGAGTTGAGCTCTGGAAACACCATATATTTT	CASSKTELSSGNTIYF
-	-	TRBV28	TRBJ1-5	TGTGCCAGCACCCCCACGGGGGTCGAGCAGCCCCAGCATTTT	CASTPTGVEQPQHF
-	-	TRBV5-4	TRBJ2-3	TGTGCCAGCAGCTTGGATCGCGGAAGCACAGATACGCAGTATTTT	CASSLDRGSTDTQYF
-	-	TRBV7-2	TRBJ2-5	TGTGCCAGCAGCGGGACTCGGGTCTCGGAGACCCAGTACTTC	CASSGTRVSETQYF
-	-	TRBV27	TRBJ2-3	TGTGCCAGCAGTTTAATACCTCTACCGCGGGTAGCTCCGACAGATACGCAGTATTTT	CASSLIPLPRVAPTDTQYF
-	-	TRBV5-4	TRBJ2-5	TGTGCCAGCAGCACCTCTGCAGAGACCCAGTACTTC	CASSTSAETQYF
-	-	TRBV19	TRBJ1-6	TGTGCCAGTACTTATGGACCTGTCAATTCACCCCTCCACTTT	CASTYGPVNSPLHF
TRBD1	-	TRBV11-2	TRBJ1-3	TGTGCCAGCAGCTTAGGCGAGACAGGGGCTGGAAACACCATATATTTT	CASSLGETGAGNTIYF
TRBD1	-	TRBV28	TRBJ1-4	TGTGCCAGCAGTTCACTAGACAGGGGGCAGAGTCTGAATGAAAAACTGTTTTTT	CASSSLDRGQSLNEKLFF
-	-	TRBV5-6	TRBJ2-1	TGTGCCAGCAGCTTGATTGGGAGTGGAAATGAGCAGTTCTTC	CASSLIGSGNEQFF
TRBD2	once	TRBV2	TRBJ2-3	TGTGCCAGCAGTGAATTCGAACTAGCGGGAGGAAATACGCAGTATTTT	CASSEFELAGGNTQYF
-	-	TRBV9	TRBJ1-2	TGTGCCAGCAGCGCCCAGATCCAGCGGGGCTACACCTTC	CASSAQIQRGYTF
-	few	TRBV11-3	TRBJ2-1	TGTGCCAGCAGCTTAGGGGGGGTCGCGGGACCTTCCTACAATGAGCAGTTCTTC	CASSLGGVAGPSYNEQFF
-	-	TRBV4-1	TRBJ2-7	TGCGCCAGCAGCCAAGATGGGACAACTACCTACGAGCAGTACTTC	CASSQDGTTTYEQYF
-	-	TRBV5-4	TRBJ2-2	TGTGCCAGCAGCGATCCCCCCGGGAGTCCCGGGGAGCTGTTTTTT	CASSDPPGSPGELFF
TRBD1	-	TRBV19	TRBJ2-1	TGTGCCAGTACCCCGGGACAGGGGGCAAATGAGCAGTTCTTC	CASTPGQGANEQFF
-	-	TRBV21-1	TRBJ2-3	TGTGCCAGCAGCAAAAGAGACAGGGTGGAAGATACGCAGTATTTT	CASSKRDRVEDTQYF
-	-	TRBV19	TRBJ1-3	TGTGCCAGTACCATCGGGGGATCGGCTGGAAACACCATATATTTT	CASTIGGSAGNTIYF
-	once	TRBV15	TRBJ2-1	TGTGCCACCAGCAGAGTTAAGGAGGCTACGAGCAATGAGCAGTTCTTC	CATSRVKEATSNEQFF
TRBD2	-	TRBV5-4	TRBJ2-1	TGTGCCAGCAGCTTGGGGGGACTAGCGGGCACCTCGTCGAATGAGCAGTTCTTC	CASSLGGLAGTSSNEQFF
TRBD2	-	TRBV5-4	TRBJ2-3	TGTGCCAGCAGATCCAGCGGGAGTGGCGCAGATACGCAGTATTTT	CASRSSGSGADTQYF
-	-	TRBV5-1	TRBJ2-3	TGCGCCAGCAGCTTGGGGCAGGGTCTACGGACAGATACGCAGTATTTT	CASSLGQGLRTDTQYF
-	-	TRBV11-2	TRBJ1-1	TGTGCCAGCAGCTTAGATCTGGTTCGAGCTTTCTTT	CASSLDLVRAFF
TRBD1	-	TRBV7-7	TRBJ1-1	TGTGCCAGCAGCACCGGGACAGGGTTAAACACTGAAGCTTTCTTT	CASSTGTGLNTEAFF
-	once	TRBV18	TRBJ1-2	TGTGCCAGCTCACCACCGTCGGCCAGAGCCAACTATGGCTACACCTTC	CASSPPSARANYGYTF
TRBD1	-	TRBV5-4	TRBJ2-7	TGTGCCAGCAGCCCGCAGGGGGCGCACGAGCAGTACTTC	CASSPQGAHEQYF
TRBD2	-	TRBV4-3	TRBJ2-7	TGCGCCAGCAGCCAAGAGGAAATCGGACTAGCGGTTACCTACGAGCAGTACTTC	CASSQEEIGLAVTYEQYF
-	once	TRBV5-6	TRBJ2-5	TGTGCCAGCAGCTTGTTCGGGGGAGCTCAAGAGACCCAGTACTTC	CASSLFGGAQETQYF
-	-	TRBV7-9	TRBJ2-1	TGTGCCAGCAGCTTAAGGGGGGGGGACACTGAGCAGTTCTTC	CASSLRGGDTEQFF
-	-	TRBV21-1	TRBJ1-5	TGTGCCAGCAGCAAAGATAAGGGTCGGGGTCAGCCCCAGCATTTT	CASSKDKGRGQPQHF
-	-	TRBV7-2	TRBJ2-5	TGTGCCAGCAGCTTTTCCCCCCGGGAGACCCAGTACTTC	CASSFSPRETQYF
TRBD1	-	TRBV5-4	TRBJ2-3	TGTGCCAGCAGCCCGAGGGCCACGACAGGGTGGGCAGATACGCAGTATTTT	CASSPRATTGWADTQYF
-	-	TRBV4-1	TRBJ2-3	TGCGCCAGCAGCCAAGGACCCCTCCTCACAGATACGCAGTATTTT	CASSQGPLLTDTQYF
-	-	TRBV5-5	TRBJ2-7	TGTGCCAGCAGCTTTACGCGGGAAGGGGGGGAGCAGTACTTC	CASSFTREGGEQYF
TRBD1	-	TRBV6-1	TRBJ2-2	TGTGCCAGCAGTGAGACAGGGCTACCGACCGGGGAGCTGTTTTTT	CASSETGLPTGELFF
-	-	TRBV6-5	TRBJ2-1	TGTGCCAGCAGTACTAGCCCCAATGAGCAGTTCTTC	CASSTSPNEQFF
-	-	TRBV10-1	TRBJ2-1	TGCGCCAGCAGTGAGTCGTGGGGTAGGAATGAGCAGTTCTTC	CASSESWGRNEQFF
-	-	TRBV7-8	TRBJ2-2	TGTGCCAGCAGCTTAGGCAGGGAGAACACCGGGGAGCTGTTTTTT	CASSLGRENTGELFF
-	once	TRBV27	TRBJ2-3	TGTGCCAGCAGTTTCTTGGGCAGGACTAGCACAGATACGCAGTATTTT	CASSFLGRTSTDTQYF
-	-	TRBV6-4	TRBJ2-2	TGTGCCAGCAGTGACAGGGGGGACACCGGGGAGCTGTTTTTT	CASSDRGDTGELFF
-	-	TRBV27	TRBJ2-5	TGTGCCAGCAGTAGCCGGGCCCGCGGGACCCAGTACTTC	CASSSRARGTQYF
TRBD1	-	TRBV14	TRBJ1-1	TGTGCCAGCAGCCAAGAAGGGGGGGACAGGGGCGTTACTGAAGCTTTCTTT	CASSQEGGDRGVTEAFF
-	-	TRBV5-1	TRBJ1-4	TGCGCCAGCAGCTTGGGCCAAAATAATGAAAAACTGTTTTTT	CASSLGQNNEKLFF